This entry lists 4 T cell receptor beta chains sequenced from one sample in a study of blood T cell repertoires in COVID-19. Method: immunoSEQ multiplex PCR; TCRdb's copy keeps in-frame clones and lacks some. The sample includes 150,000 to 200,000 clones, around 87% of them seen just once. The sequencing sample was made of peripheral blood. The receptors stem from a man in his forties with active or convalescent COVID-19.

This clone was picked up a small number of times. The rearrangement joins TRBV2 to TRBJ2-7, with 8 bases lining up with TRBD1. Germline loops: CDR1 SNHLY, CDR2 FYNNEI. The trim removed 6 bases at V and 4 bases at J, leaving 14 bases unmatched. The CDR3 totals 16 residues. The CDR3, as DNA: TGTGCCAGCAGGGGGGTCAGGGGGCGATCCCTTTACGAGCAGTACTTC. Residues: CASRGVRGRSLYEQYF.

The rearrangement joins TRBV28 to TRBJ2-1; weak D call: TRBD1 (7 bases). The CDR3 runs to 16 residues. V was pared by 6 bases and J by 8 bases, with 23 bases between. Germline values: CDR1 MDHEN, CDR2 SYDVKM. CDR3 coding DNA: TGTGCCAGCAGCTACCAGGGGGGATTTAGCGGCGATGAGCAGTTCTTC. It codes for CASSYQGGFSGDEQFF.

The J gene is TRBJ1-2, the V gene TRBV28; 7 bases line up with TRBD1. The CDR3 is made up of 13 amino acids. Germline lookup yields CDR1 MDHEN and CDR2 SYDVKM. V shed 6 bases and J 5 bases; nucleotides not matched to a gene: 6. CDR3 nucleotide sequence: TGTGCCAGCAGCTCCGACAGGGTTTATGGCTACACCTTC. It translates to CASSSDRVYGYTF.

The CDR3 spells CASSLDRLIQETQYF. CDR3 coding DNA: TGTGCCAGCAGCTTGGACAGATTGATCCAAGAGACCCAGTACTTC. The chain employs TRBV7-9 and TRBJ2-5; tentatively, D is TRBD1 (6 bases). This CDR3 is built from 15 residues. Germline CDR1 and CDR2: SEHNR and FQNEAQ (reference sequence). Trimming shortened V by 3 bases and J by 1 base, and 12 bases separated the two germline ends. The full variable domain, rest sourced from reference TRBV7-9 and TRBJ2-5, is DTGVSQNPRHKITKRGQNVTFRCDPISEHNRLYWYRQTLGQGPEFLTYFQNEAQLEKSRLLSDRFSAERPKGSFSTLEIQRTEQGDSAMYLCASSLDRLIQETQYFGPGTRLLVL.